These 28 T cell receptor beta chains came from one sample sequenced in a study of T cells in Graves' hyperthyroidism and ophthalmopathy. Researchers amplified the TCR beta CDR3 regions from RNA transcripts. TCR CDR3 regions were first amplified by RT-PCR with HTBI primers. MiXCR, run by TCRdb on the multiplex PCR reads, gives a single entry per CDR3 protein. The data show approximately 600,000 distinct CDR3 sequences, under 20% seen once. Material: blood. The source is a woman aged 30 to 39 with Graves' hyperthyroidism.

The CDR3 DNA is TGTGCCAGCAGCTCGACAGGGGTAAACACCATATATTTT. Its protein is CASSSTGVNTIYF. The V gene is TRBV5-6, the J gene TRBJ1-3, with 8 bases lining up with TRBD1. V lost 3 bases and J lost 6; bases outside the gene matches: 2. CDR3 length equals 13 residues. Germline CDR1 and CDR2: SGHDT and YYEEEE.

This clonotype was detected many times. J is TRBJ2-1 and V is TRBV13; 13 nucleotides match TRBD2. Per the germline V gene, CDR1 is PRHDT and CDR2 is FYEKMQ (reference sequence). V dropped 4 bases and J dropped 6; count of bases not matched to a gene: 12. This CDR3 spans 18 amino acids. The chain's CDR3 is CASSSPGLAGRISNEQFF. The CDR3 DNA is TGTGCCAGCAGCTCTCCGGGACTAGCGGGAAGGATCTCCAATGAGCAGTTCTTC.

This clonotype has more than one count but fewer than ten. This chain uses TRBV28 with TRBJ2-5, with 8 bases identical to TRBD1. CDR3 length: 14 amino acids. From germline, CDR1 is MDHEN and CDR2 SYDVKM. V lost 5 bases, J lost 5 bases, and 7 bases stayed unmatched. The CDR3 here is CASSPRGRRETQYF. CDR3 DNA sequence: TGTGCCAGCAGTCCCAGGGGGCGTAGGGAGACCCAGTACTTC.

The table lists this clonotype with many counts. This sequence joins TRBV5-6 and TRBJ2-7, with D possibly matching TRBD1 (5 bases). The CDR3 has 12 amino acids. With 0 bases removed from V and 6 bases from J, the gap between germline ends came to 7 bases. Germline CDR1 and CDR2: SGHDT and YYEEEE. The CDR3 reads CASSLVGAEQYF. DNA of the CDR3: TGTGCCAGCAGCTTGGTAGGGGCCGAGCAGTACTTC.

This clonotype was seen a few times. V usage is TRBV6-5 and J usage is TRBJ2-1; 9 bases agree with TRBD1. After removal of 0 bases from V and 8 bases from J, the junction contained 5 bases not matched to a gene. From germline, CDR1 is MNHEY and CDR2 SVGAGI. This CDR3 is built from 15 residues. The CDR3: CASSYSNDRGDEQFF. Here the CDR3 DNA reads TGTGCCAGCAGTTACTCTAACGACAGGGGGGATGAGCAGTTCTTC.

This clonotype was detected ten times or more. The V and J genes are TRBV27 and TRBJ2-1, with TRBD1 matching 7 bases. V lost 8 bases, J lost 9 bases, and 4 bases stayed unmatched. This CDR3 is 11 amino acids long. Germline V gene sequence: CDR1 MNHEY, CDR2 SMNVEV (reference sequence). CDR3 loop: CASGQGVEQFF. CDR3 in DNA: TGTGCCAGCGGTCAGGGGGTTGAGCAGTTCTTC.

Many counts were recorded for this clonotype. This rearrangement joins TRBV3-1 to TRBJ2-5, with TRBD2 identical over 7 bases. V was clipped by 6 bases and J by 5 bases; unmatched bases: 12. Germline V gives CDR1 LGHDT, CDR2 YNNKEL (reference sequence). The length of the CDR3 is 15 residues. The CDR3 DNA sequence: TGTGCCAGCAGATTCCGGGACTACGAGGTGGAGACCCAGTACTTC. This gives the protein CASRFRDYEVETQYF.

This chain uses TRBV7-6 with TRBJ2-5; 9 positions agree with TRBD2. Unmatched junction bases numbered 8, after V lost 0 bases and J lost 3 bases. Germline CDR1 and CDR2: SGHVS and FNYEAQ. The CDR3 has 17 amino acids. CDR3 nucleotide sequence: TGTGCCAGCAGCTTAGCCCGGGCGGGAGGGCCAAAAGAGACCCAGTACTTC. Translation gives CASSLARAGGPKETQYF.

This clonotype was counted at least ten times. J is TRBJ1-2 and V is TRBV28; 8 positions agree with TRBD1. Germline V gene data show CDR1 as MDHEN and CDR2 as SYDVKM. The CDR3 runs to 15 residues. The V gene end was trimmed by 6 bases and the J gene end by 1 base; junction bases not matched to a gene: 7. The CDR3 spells CASRPGQGLNYGYTF. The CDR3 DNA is TGTGCCAGCAGACCTGGACAGGGTCTTAACTATGGCTACACCTTC.

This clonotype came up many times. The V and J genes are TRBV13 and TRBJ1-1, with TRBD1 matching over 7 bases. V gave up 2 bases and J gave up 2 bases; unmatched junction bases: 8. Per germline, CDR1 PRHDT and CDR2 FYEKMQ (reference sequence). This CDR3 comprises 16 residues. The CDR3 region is CASSLYRDSLNTEAFF. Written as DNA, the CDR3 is TGTGCCAGCAGCTTATACCGGGACAGCCTAAACACTGAAGCTTTCTTT.

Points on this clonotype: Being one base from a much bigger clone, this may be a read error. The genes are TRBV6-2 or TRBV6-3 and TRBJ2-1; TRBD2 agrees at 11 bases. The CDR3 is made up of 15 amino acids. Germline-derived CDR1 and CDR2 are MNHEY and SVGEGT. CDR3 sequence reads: CASRRLAGRNNEQSF. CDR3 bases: TGTGCCAGCAGGCGACTAGCGGGAAGGAACAATGAGCAGTCCTTC.

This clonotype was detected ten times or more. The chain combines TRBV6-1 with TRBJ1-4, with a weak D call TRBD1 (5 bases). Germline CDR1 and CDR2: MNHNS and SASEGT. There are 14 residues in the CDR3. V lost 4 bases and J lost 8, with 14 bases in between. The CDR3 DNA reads TGTGCCAGCAGTGTTCAGGGAGGAGGCGAAAAACTGTTTTTT. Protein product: CASSVQGGGEKLFF.

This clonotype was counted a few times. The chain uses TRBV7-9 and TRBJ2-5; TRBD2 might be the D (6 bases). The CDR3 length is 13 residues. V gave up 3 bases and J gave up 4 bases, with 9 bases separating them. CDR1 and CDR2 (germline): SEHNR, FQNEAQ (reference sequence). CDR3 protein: CASSFGTLETQYF. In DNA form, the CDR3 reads TGTGCCAGCAGCTTCGGGACTTTAGAGACCCAGTACTTC. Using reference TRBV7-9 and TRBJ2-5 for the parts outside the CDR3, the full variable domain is DTGVSQNPRHKITKRGQNVTFRCDPISEHNRLYWYRQTLGQGPEFLTYFQNEAQLEKSRLLSDRFSAERPKGSFSTLEIQRTEQGDSAMYLCASSFGTLETQYFGPGTRLLVL.

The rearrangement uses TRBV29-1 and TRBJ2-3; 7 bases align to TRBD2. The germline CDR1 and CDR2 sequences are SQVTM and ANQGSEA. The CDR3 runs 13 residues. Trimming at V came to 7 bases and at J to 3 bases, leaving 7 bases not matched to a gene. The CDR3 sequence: CSAPSGGTDTQYF. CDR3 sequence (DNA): TGCAGCGCCCCTTCGGGGGGTACAGATACGCAGTATTTT.

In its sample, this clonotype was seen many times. The CDR3 protein is CASSDRTSGSSGANVLTF. In nucleotides, the CDR3 is TGTGCCAGCAGTGATAGGACTAGCGGGAGCTCTGGGGCCAACGTCCTGACTTTC. V usage is TRBV2 and J usage is TRBJ2-6; 13 bases are a match to TRBD2. Germline values: CDR1 SNHLY, CDR2 FYNNEI. The CDR3 is 18 residues long. The ends lost 3 bases at V and 0 bases at J; junction bases unmatched: 2. The variable domain in full, completed from reference TRBV2 and TRBJ2-6, reads EPEVTQTPSHQVTQMGQEVILRCVPISNHLYFYWYRQILGQKVEFLVSFYNNEISEKSEIFDDQFSVERPDGSNFTLKIRSTKLEDSAMYFCASSDRTSGSSGANVLTFGAGSRLTVL.

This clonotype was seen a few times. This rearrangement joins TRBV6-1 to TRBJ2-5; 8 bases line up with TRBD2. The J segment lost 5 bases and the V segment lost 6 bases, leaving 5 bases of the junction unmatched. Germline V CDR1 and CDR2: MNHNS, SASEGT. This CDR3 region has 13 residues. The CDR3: CASRRGLAETQYF. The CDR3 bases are TGTGCCAGCAGACGCGGACTAGCCGAGACCCAGTACTTC.

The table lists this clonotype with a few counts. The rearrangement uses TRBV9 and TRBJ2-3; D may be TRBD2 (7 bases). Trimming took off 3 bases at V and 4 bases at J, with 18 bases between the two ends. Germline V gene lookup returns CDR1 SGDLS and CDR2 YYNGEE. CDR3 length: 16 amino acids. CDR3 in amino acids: CASSGVGGALPDTQYF. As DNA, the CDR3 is TGTGCCAGCAGCGGAGTGGGGGGGGCGTTACCAGATACGCAGTATTTT.

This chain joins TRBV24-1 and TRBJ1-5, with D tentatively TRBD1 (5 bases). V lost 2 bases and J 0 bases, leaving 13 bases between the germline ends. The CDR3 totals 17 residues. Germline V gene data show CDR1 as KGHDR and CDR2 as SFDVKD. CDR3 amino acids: CATSDSGRGYSNQPQHF. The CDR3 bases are TGTGCCACCAGTGATTCTGGGCGGGGGTATAGCAATCAGCCCCAGCATTTT.

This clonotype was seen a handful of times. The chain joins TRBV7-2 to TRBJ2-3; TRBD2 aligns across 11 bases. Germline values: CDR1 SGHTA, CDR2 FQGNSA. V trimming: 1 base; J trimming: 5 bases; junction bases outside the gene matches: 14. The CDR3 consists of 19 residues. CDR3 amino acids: CASSLGNMGLAGGGDTQYF. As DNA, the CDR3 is TGTGCCAGCAGCTTAGGGAATATGGGGCTAGCGGGAGGTGGAGATACGCAGTATTTT.

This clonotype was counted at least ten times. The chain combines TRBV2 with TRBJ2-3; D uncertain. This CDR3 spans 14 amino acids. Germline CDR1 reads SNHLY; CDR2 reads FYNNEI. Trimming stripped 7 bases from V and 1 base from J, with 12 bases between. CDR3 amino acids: CASNLQVGTDTQYF. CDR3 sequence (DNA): TGTGCCAGCAACCTACAAGTGGGCACAGATACGCAGTATTTT. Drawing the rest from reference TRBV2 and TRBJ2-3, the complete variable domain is EPEVTQTPSHQVTQMGQEVILRCVPISNHLYFYWYRQILGQKVEFLVSFYNNEISEKSEIFDDQFSVERPDGSNFTLKIRSTKLEDSAMYFCASNLQVGTDTQYFGPGTRLTVL.

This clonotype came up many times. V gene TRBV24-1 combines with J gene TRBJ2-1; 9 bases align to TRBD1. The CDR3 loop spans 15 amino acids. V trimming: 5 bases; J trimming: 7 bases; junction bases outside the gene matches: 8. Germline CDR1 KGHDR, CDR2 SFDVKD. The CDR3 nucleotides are TGTGCCACCAGTGGCATACAGGGGGCGAATAATGAGCAGTTCTTC. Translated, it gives CATSGIQGANNEQFF.

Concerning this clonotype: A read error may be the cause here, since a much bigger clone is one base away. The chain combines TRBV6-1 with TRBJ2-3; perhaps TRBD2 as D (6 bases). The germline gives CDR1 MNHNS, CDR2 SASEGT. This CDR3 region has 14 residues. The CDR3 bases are TGTGCCATCAGTAGGCAGGAGGGCGGAGATACGCAGTATTTT. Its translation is CAISRQEGGDTQYF.

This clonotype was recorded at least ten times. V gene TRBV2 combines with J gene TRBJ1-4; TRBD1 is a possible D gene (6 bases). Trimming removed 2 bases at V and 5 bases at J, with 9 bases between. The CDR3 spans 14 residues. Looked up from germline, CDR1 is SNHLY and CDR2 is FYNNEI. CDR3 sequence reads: CASSELRGNEKLFF. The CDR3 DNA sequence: TGTGCCAGCAGTGAATTGAGGGGGAATGAAAAACTGTTTTTT.

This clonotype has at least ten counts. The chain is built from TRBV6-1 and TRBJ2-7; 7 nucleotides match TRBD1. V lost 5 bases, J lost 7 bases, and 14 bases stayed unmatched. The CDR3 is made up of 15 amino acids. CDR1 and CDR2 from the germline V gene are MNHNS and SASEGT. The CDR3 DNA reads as TGTGCCAGCAGTTACACAGCCGGACAGGTGGATGAGCAGTACTTC. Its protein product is CASSYTAGQVDEQYF.

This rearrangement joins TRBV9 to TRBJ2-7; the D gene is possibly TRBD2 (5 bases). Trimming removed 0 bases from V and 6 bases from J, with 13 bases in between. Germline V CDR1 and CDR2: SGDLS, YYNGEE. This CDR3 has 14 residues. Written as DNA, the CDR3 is TGTGCCAGCAGCGTAGGGGAGAGTCCCCTCGAGCAGTACTTC. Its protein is CASSVGESPLEQYF.

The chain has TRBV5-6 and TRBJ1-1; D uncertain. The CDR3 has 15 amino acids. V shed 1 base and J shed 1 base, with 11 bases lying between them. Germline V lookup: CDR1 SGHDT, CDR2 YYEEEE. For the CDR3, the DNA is TGTGCCAGCAGCTTGCTTTTGGGAGGGAACACTGAAGCTTTCTTT. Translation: CASSLLLGGNTEAFF.

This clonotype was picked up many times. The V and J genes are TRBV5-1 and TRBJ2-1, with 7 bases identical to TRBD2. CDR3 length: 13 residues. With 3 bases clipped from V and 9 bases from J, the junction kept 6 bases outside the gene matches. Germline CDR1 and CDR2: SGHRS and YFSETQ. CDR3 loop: CASSWDYPREQFF. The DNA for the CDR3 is TGCGCCAGCAGCTGGGACTACCCCCGTGAGCAGTTCTTC.

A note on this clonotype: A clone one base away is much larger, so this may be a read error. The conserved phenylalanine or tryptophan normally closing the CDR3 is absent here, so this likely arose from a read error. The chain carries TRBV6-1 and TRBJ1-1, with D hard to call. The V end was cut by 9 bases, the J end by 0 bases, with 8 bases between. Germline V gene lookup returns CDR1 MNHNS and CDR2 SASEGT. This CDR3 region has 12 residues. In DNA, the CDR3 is TGTGCCAGTCGCCTAGTGAACACTGAAGCTTTCTCT. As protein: CASRLVNTEAFS.